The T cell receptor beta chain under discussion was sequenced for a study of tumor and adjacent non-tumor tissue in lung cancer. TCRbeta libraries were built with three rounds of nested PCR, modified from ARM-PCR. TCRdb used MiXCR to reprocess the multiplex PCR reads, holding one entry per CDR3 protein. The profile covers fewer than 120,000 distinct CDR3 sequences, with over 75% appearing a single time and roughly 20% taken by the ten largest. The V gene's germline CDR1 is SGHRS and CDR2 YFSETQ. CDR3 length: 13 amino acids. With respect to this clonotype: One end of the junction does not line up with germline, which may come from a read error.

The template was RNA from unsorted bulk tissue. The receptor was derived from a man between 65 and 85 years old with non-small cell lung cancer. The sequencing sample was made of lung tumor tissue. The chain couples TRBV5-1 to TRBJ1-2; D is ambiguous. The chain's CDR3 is CASNLEQFYGYIF. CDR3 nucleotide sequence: TGCGCCAGCAACTTGGAACAATTCTATGGCTACATCTTC.